This T cell receptor (beta chain) was recovered during a study of T cell repertoires in ileal Crohn's disease. Study context: Postoperative therapy was given to about half: eleven to twelve thiopurines, about 20 anti-TNF agents. General study points: High-frequency clones were more common in sorted CD8 than CD4 cells. Endoscopic recurrence occurred in every patient whose clonality exceeded 26.8%.

As concerns this clone: Its target is not known.

Sequenced by immunoSEQ multiplex PCR; TCRdb stores in-frame clones only, minus some. The data hold roughly 8,200 clones, with 77% observed a single time. CDR1 and CDR2 (germline): SNHLY, FYNNEI. Trimming removed 6 bases at V and 3 bases at J, with 8 bases between. The CDR3 spans 12 residues. The J gene is TRBJ1-2, the V gene TRBV2; D gene ambiguous. The clonotype was recovered from an adult with Crohn's disease. Sequences were obtained from ileal tissue. The CDR3 nucleotides read TGTGCCAGCAGCCCAAATTACTATGGCTACACCTTC. This sequence encodes CASSPNYYGYTF. Variable domain in full (rest from reference TRBV2 and TRBJ1-2): EPEVTQTPSHQVTQMGQEVILRCVPISNHLYFYWYRQILGQKVEFLVSFYNNEISEKSEIFDDQFSVERPDGSNFTLKIRSTKLEDSAMYFCASSPNYYGYTFGSGTRLTVV.